Following are 19 T cell receptor beta chains from one sample sequenced in a study of PD-1 blockade in classical Hodgkin lymphoma. Every patient had relapsed following autologous stem cell transplantation, and cohorts differed in brentuximab vedotin exposure. Sequenced by immunoSEQ multiplex PCR; TCRdb stores in-frame clones only, minus some. The sample lists 95,000 or so clones; approximately 88% were seen once. Sample: peripheral blood mononuclear cells (PBMCs), taken at baseline. These receptors came from a human donor with classical Hodgkin lymphoma.

The rearrangement uses TRBV4-3 and TRBJ2-3; the match to TRBD2 covers 11 bases. J gave up 1 base and V 3 bases, and 12 bases lay outside the gene matches. The germline gives CDR1 LGHNA, CDR2 YSLEER. This CDR3 contains 19 residues. The CDR3 DNA reads as TGCGCCAGCAGCCAGGCCACCACCGGGACTAGCGGACGCACAGATACGCAGTATTTT. Translating it yields CASSQATTGTSGRTDTQYF.

The chain uses TRBV6-5 and TRBJ2-7; D gene unclear. V lost 6 bases, J lost 6 bases, and 18 bases lay in between. From germline, CDR1 is MNHEY and CDR2 SVGAGI. This CDR3 contains 14 residues. CDR3 nucleotides: TGTGCCAGCAGCCCGATTGATAGGTCGGCCGAGCAGTACTTC. Residues: CASSPIDRSAEQYF.

The CDR3 sequence: CASSPLSGTYNEQFF. The CDR3 DNA follows: TGTGCCAGCAGCCCCCTTAGCGGGACCTACAATGAGCAGTTCTTC. The gene calls are TRBV6-1 and TRBJ2-1; 8 bases agree with TRBD2. Germline CDR1 and CDR2: MNHNS and SASEGT. The CDR3 totals 15 residues. The trim removed 6 bases at V and 2 bases at J, leaving 6 bases unmatched.

The V gene is TRBV27, the J gene TRBJ2-1, with 9 bases that match TRBD2. Germline V gives CDR1 MNHEY, CDR2 SMNVEV (reference sequence). CDR3 length: 15 residues. V trimming: 5 bases; J trimming: 6 bases; junction bases outside the gene matches: 8. The CDR3 DNA sequence: TGTGCCAGCAGTCGAGTCTCTAGCGGGACCAATGAGCAGTTCTTC. As protein: CASSRVSSGTNEQFF.

This clone was picked up one time. The chain uses TRBV14 and TRBJ1-1; D call uncertain. Between the trimmed V and J ends, which lost 0 bases and 3 bases, there was a span of 8 bases. The CDR3 consists of 14 residues. Germline CDR1 is SGHDN and CDR2 is FVKESK. CDR3 sequence (DNA): TGTGCCAGCAGCCAAGATCTGCGCTACACTGAAGCTTTCTTT. This translates into CASSQDLRYTEAFF.

This sequence joins TRBV9 and TRBJ2-6; possibly TRBD2 for D (6 bases). This CDR3 is 18 amino acids long. Germline assignment: CDR1 SGDLS and CDR2 YYNGEE. V was cut by 0 bases and J by 0 bases, with 13 bases left in between. CDR3 DNA sequence: TGTGCCAGCAGCGTAGATCTAGCGATAGGCTCTGGGGCCAACGTCCTGACTTTC. This gives the protein CASSVDLAIGSGANVLTF.

This chain connects TRBV6-5 to TRBJ2-1, with no clear D. V was pared by 0 bases and J by 8 bases, with 14 bases between. CDR3 length equals 15 residues. CDR1 MNHEY and CDR2 SVGAGI come from the germline V gene. CDR3 amino acids: CASSYSRAPLYEQFF. CDR3 nucleotides: TGTGCCAGCAGTTACTCGAGAGCGCCTTTATATGAGCAGTTCTTC.

This sequence joins TRBV6-4 and TRBJ2-5, with D possibly being TRBD1 (6 bases). V was trimmed by 4 bases and J by 6 bases, leaving 12 bases between them. CDR3 size: 13 residues. CDR1 MRHNA and CDR2 SNTAGT come from the germline V gene. In DNA, the CDR3 is TGTGCCAGCAGTGTGGACAGTCGGCAGACCCAGTACTTC. The encoded protein is CASSVDSRQTQYF.

J is TRBJ1-1 and V is TRBV9; D not resolved. The CDR3 totals 13 residues. Looked up from germline, CDR1 is SGDLS and CDR2 is YYNGEE. With 1 base removed from V and 4 bases from J, the gap between germline ends came to 8 bases. CDR3 nucleotide sequence: TGTGCCAGCAGCGTAAGGGAGGGCACTGAAGCTTTCTTT. Encoded protein: CASSVREGTEAFF. The full variable domain, rest sourced from reference TRBV9 and TRBJ1-1, is DSGVTQTPKHLITATGQRVTLRCSPRSGDLSVYWYQQSLDQGLQFLIQYYNGEERAKGNILERFSAQQFPDLHSELNLSSLELGDSALYFCASSVREGTEAFFGQGTRLTVV.

The J gene is TRBJ2-7, the V gene TRBV10-3; 9 bases line up with TRBD2. CDR1 is ENHRY, CDR2 SYGVKD, per germline. The J segment lost 2 bases and the V segment lost 2 bases, leaving 7 bases of the junction unmatched. The CDR3 totals 16 residues. The CDR3 sequence is CAISEPTGTSPYEQYF. The DNA of the CDR3 is TGTGCCATCAGTGAGCCGACCGGGACTAGCCCCTACGAGCAGTACTTC.

The V call is TRBV5-1, the J call TRBJ1-1, with D maybe TRBD1 (6 bases). Trimming took 4 bases from V and 10 from J, leaving 26 bases between them. CDR1 and CDR2 from the germline V gene are SGHRS and YFSETQ. The length of the CDR3 is 16 residues. In nucleotides, the CDR3 is TGCGCCAGCAGCCCCGGAAGTGCAGGGGTAGTCTTCGGAGCTTTCTTT. This sequence encodes CASSPGSAGVVFGAFF.

This clone appeared once. The same CDR3 is also encoded by other DNA sequences in this sample. V usage is TRBV5-6 and J usage is TRBJ1-5; 7 nucleotides match TRBD1. The V gene end was trimmed by 4 bases and the J gene end by 5 bases; junction bases not matched to a gene: 6. CDR3 size: 14 residues. The germline V gene has CDR1 SGHDT and CDR2 YYEEEE. The CDR3 protein is CASSLAGGDQPQHF. CDR3 nucleotide sequence: TGTGCCAGCAGCCTAGCAGGGGGGGATCAGCCCCAGCATTTT.

The V and J genes are TRBV7-2 and TRBJ1-1; D not certain. The germline V gene encodes CDR1 SGHTA and CDR2 FQGNSA. V gave up 1 base and J gave up 10 bases, with 13 bases separating them. CDR3 length: 13 residues. The CDR3 reads CASSLERGSRAFF. The CDR3 coding sequence is TGTGCCAGCAGCTTAGAGAGAGGGTCTAGAGCTTTCTTT.

CDR3 amino acids: CASSIRQGPTEAFF. The DNA of the CDR3 is TGCGCCAGCAGCATCCGACAGGGACCCACTGAAGCTTTCTTT. The chain has TRBV5-1 and TRBJ1-1; 7 bases map to TRBD1. The ends lost 4 bases at V and 4 bases at J; junction bases unmatched: 7. Germline values: CDR1 SGHRS, CDR2 YFSETQ. The CDR3 has 14 residues.

The V gene is TRBV6-5, the J gene TRBJ2-7, with 8 bases lining up with TRBD2. Trimming at V came to 6 bases and at J to 6 bases, leaving 10 bases not matched to a gene. Germline lookup yields CDR1 MNHEY and CDR2 SVGAGI. The length of the CDR3 is 14 residues. CDR3 bases: TGTGCCAGCAGCCGCCCCGGGGGGGTCGGCGAGCAGTACTTC. Amino acid sequence: CASSRPGGVGEQYF.

This chain connects TRBV28 to TRBJ1-2; D uncertain. From germline, CDR1 is MDHEN and CDR2 SYDVKM. Between the trimmed V and J ends, which lost 5 bases and 5 bases, there was a span of 9 bases. This CDR3 comprises 12 residues. CDR3 protein: CASSQMLYGYTF. As DNA, the CDR3 is TGTGCCAGCAGTCAAATGCTATATGGCTACACCTTC.

J is TRBJ1-5 and V is TRBV7-2; tentative D call: TRBD1 (6 bases). Trimming removed 6 bases at V and 2 bases at J, with 17 bases between. Germline-derived CDR1 and CDR2 are SGHTA and FQGNSA. The CDR3 runs 16 residues. The CDR3 here is CASSPPGGGGNQPQHF. The CDR3 nucleotides read TGTGCCAGCAGTCCCCCGGGGGGCGGTGGCAATCAGCCCCAGCATTTT.

The chain combines TRBV7-2 with TRBJ1-1; D remains ambiguous. Between the trimmed V and J ends, which lost 1 base and 6 bases, there was a span of 12 bases. CDR1 SGHTA and CDR2 FQGNSA come from the germline V gene. The CDR3 covers 14 residues. CDR3 bases: TGTGCCAGCAGCTTAGGCCCGCCCGGCGCTGAAGCTTTCTTT. This gives the protein CASSLGPPGAEAFF.

The chain recombines TRBV6-6 with TRBJ1-2; D call uncertain. CDR3 length: 14 amino acids. The V gene lost 6 bases and the J gene lost 8 bases, with 19 bases spanning the gap. The V gene's germline CDR1 is MNHNY and CDR2 SVGAGI (reference sequence). CDR3 sequence reads: CASSLAPVPEGYTF. CDR3 sequence (DNA): TGTGCCAGCAGCCTAGCCCCGGTTCCGGAGGGCTACACCTTC.